The 20 T cell receptor beta chains reported below all come from one sample, sequenced in a study of blood T cell repertoires in COVID-19. Profiling relied on immunoSEQ multiplex PCR, and the TCRdb table lists in-frame clones only, not all of them. The data contain over 450,000 clones, approximately 92% of them singletons. The sample consisted of peripheral blood. The source of these receptors is a man aged 18 to 29 with COVID-19, enrolled during active disease.

The V call is TRBV7-9, the J call TRBJ2-5, with 10 nucleotides matching TRBD1. V was clipped by 5 bases and J by 4 bases; unmatched bases: 7. There are 15 residues in the CDR3. Germline assignment: CDR1 SEHNR and CDR2 FQNEAQ (reference sequence). DNA for the CDR3: TGTGCCAGCAGCGGGCGCGGGGACAGGGGAGAGACCCAGTACTTC. Protein product: CASSGRGDRGETQYF. The full variable domain, its missing parts supplied by reference TRBV7-9 and TRBJ2-5, is DTGVSQNPRHKITKRGQNVTFRCDPISEHNRLYWYRQTLGQGPEFLTYFQNEAQLEKSRLLSDRFSAERPKGSFSTLEIQRTEQGDSAMYLCASSGRGDRGETQYFGPGTRLLVL.

Here the CDR3 reads CASSLRGRASGYTF. CDR3 DNA sequence: TGTGCCAGCAGCTTAAGGGGGCGGGCGAGCGGCTACACCTTC. This chain joins TRBV5-4 and TRBJ1-2; 7 positions match TRBD1. CDR1 SGHNT and CDR2 YYREEE come from the germline V gene (reference sequence). V was pared by 2 bases and J by 8 bases, with 9 bases of the junction left unmatched. There are 14 residues in the CDR3.

The chain carries TRBV9 and TRBJ2-3; 8 bases agree with TRBD2. The junction had 8 bases not matched to a gene; V was cut back by 5 bases and J by 0 bases. The CDR3 consists of 16 residues. CDR1 and CDR2 (germline): SGDLS, YYNGEE. The CDR3 nucleotides read TGTGCCAGCAGTGTCTTAGCGGGGCATAGCACAGATACGCAGTATTTT. It specifies CASSVLAGHSTDTQYF.

Only one count was recorded for this clone. The chain has TRBV4-1 and TRBJ2-1; TRBD2 matches at 8 bases. The length of the CDR3 is 16 residues. Germline assignment: CDR1 MGHRA and CDR2 YSYEKL. V lost 4 bases and J lost 3; bases outside the gene matches: 8. DNA for the CDR3: TGCGCCAGCAGCCCAGAGGTGGCGGGGGGCTACAATGAGCAGTTCTTC. As protein: CASSPEVAGGYNEQFF.

On this clone itself: The sample holds other DNA sequences that translate to the same CDR3. The gene calls are TRBV7-2 and TRBJ2-5; 11 positions match TRBD2. CDR1 is SGHTA, CDR2 FQGNSA, per germline. With 6 bases clipped from V and 3 bases from J, the junction kept 3 bases outside the gene matches. The CDR3 totals 14 residues. CDR3: CASSPSGRKETQYF. Written as DNA, the CDR3 is TGTGCCAGCAGTCCTAGCGGGAGGAAAGAGACCCAGTACTTC. Filled out from reference TRBV7-2 and TRBJ2-5, the complete variable domain reads GAGVSQSPSNKVTEKGKDVELRCDPISGHTALYWYRQSLGQGLEFLIYFQGNSAPDKSGLPSDRFSAERTGGSVSTLTIQRTQQEDSAVYLCASSPSGRKETQYFGPGTRLLVL.

This clone is a singleton in its sample. The rearrangement links TRBV2 to TRBJ2-3, with a possible D match to TRBD2 (5 bases). The germline V gene encodes CDR1 SNHLY and CDR2 FYNNEI. This CDR3 is built from 13 residues. With 6 bases removed from V and 4 bases from J, the gap between germline ends came to 11 bases. For the CDR3, the DNA is TGTGCCAGCAGCGAGCTAGCCCCAGATACGCAGTATTTT. The encoded protein is CASSELAPDTQYF.

The V and J genes are TRBV4-1 and TRBJ2-7; TRBD1 is a possible D gene (6 bases). Trimming pared 0 bases from V and 2 bases from J, leaving 11 bases between. Per the germline V gene, CDR1 is MGHRA and CDR2 is YSYEKL. The CDR3 runs 15 residues. CDR3 DNA: TGCGCCAGCAGCCAAGACCCAGGGGTGGCCTACGAGCAGTACTTC. As protein: CASSQDPGVAYEQYF.

This rearrangement joins TRBV5-1 to TRBJ2-5, with TRBD1 matching 7 bases. Trimming at V came to 1 base and at J to 10 bases, leaving 13 bases not matched to a gene. The CDR3 contains 15 residues. Germline V gene sequence: CDR1 SGHRS, CDR2 YFSETQ. The CDR3 region is CASSLSNRGIGNQYF. For the CDR3, the DNA is TGCGCCAGCAGCTTGTCGAACAGGGGTATTGGAAACCAGTACTTC.

J is TRBJ1-4 and V is TRBV7-2; D possibly corresponds to TRBD1 (6 bases). There are 15 residues in the CDR3. Germline CDR1 SGHTA, CDR2 FQGNSA. The germline V and J ends were trimmed by 4 bases and 8 bases, with 17 bases remaining between them. Here the CDR3 reads CASSSWGRLGEKLFF. In nucleotides, the CDR3 is TGTGCCAGCAGCTCTTGGGGGCGTCTAGGCGAAAAACTGTTTTTT.

This chain connects TRBV19 to TRBJ2-1, with D uncertain. The CDR3 runs 13 residues. Germline assignment: CDR1 LNHDA and CDR2 SQIVND (reference sequence). Trimming left V 2 bases short and J 6 bases short, with 8 bases between. In DNA, the CDR3 is TGTGCCAGTAGTATATATTCGGGCAATGAGCAGTTCTTC. It yields the protein CASSIYSGNEQFF.

The chain carries TRBV4-1 and TRBJ1-1; tentative D call: TRBD1 (6 bases). V gave up 3 bases and J gave up 5 bases, with 13 bases separating them. The CDR3 is made up of 14 amino acids. Germline values: CDR1 MGHRA, CDR2 YSYEKL. The DNA for the CDR3 is TGCGCCAGCAGCCAGGCGGGGGGCCTAACTGAAGCTTTCTTT. Protein product: CASSQAGGLTEAFF.

The V and J genes are TRBV14 and TRBJ2-7; no clear D. V dropped 1 base and J dropped 0 bases, with 13 bases sitting between them. This CDR3 has 16 residues. Germline V gene sequence: CDR1 SGHDN, CDR2 FVKESK. The CDR3 protein is CASSQVSPSSSYEQYF. CDR3 coding DNA: TGTGCCAGCAGCCAAGTTTCCCCTTCTAGCTCCTACGAGCAGTACTTC.

V gene TRBV28 combines with J gene TRBJ2-5; TRBD2 aligns across 8 bases. The CDR3 is made up of 13 amino acids. CDR1 MDHEN and CDR2 SYDVKM come from the germline V gene. Losses at the gene ends were 11 bases for V and 5 bases for J; bases not matched to a gene: 10. The CDR3 is CAAGLAGSETQYF. The CDR3 region has the DNA TGTGCCGCTGGGTTAGCGGGATCGGAGACCCAGTACTTC.

The chain joins TRBV4-1 to TRBJ2-6; TRBD1 matches 7 bases. Germline V lookup: CDR1 MGHRA, CDR2 YSYEKL. V shed 4 bases, J shed 0 bases, and the junction held 6 bases outside the gene matches. This CDR3 spans 17 amino acids. The CDR3 DNA is TGCGCCAGCAGCCGGACCGGGACAGCCTCTGGGGCCAACGTCCTGACTTTC. It codes for CASSRTGTASGANVLTF.

This chain joins TRBV5-4 and TRBJ2-3, with D possibly TRBD1 on 6 matching bases. Between the trimmed V and J ends, which lost 0 bases and 4 bases, there was a span of 24 bases. This CDR3 has 19 residues. Germline CDR1 reads SGHNT; CDR2 reads YYREEE (reference sequence). CDR3 loop: CASSLVGGPGAGPADTQYF. CDR3 DNA: TGTGCCAGCAGCTTGGTTGGGGGCCCGGGCGCTGGGCCGGCAGATACGCAGTATTTT.

V gene TRBV2 combines with J gene TRBJ2-5; D is unresolved. The V gene lost 8 bases and the J gene lost 0 bases, with 13 bases spanning the gap. The CDR3 has 14 residues. Germline CDR1 and CDR2: SNHLY and FYNNEI. The CDR3 DNA reads TGTGCCAGCGAGAGACTGAGAAACCAAGAGACCCAGTACTTC. Amino acid sequence: CASERLRNQETQYF.

The chain combines TRBV7-2 with TRBJ1-3, with a weak D call TRBD1 (5 bases). V shed 1 base and J shed 0 bases, with 10 bases lying between them. The germline CDR1 and CDR2 sequences are SGHTA and FQGNSA. This CDR3 has 16 amino acids. CDR3 amino acids: CASSLGTPSSGNTIYF. The CDR3, as DNA: TGTGCCAGCAGCTTAGGGACACCAAGCTCTGGAAACACCATATATTTT. The whole variable domain, filled in from reference TRBV7-2 and TRBJ1-3, reads GAGVSQSPSNKVTEKGKDVELRCDPISGHTALYWYRQSLGQGLEFLIYFQGNSAPDKSGLPSDRFSAERTGGSVSTLTIQRTQQEDSAVYLCASSLGTPSSGNTIYFGEGSWLTVV.

This sequence joins TRBV11-2 and TRBJ1-4; D is unresolved. Looked up from germline, CDR1 is SGHAT and CDR2 is FQNNGV. Between the trimmed V and J ends, which lost 1 base and 8 bases, there was a span of 11 bases. This CDR3 contains 14 residues. The CDR3 spells CASSLGGLGEKLFF. The DNA for the CDR3 is TGTGCCAGCAGCTTAGGAGGGCTGGGCGAAAAACTGTTTTTT.

The chain employs TRBV7-3 and TRBJ2-1; TRBD2 matches at 8 bases. J gave up 7 bases and V 0 bases, and 11 bases lay outside the gene matches. The length of the CDR3 is 17 residues. Looked up from germline, CDR1 is SGHTA and CDR2 is FQGTGA. The CDR3 is CASSLTSGTSGSNEQFF. In DNA, the CDR3 is TGTGCCAGCAGCTTAACGTCCGGGACTAGTGGTTCAAATGAGCAGTTCTTC.

Written as DNA, the CDR3 is TGTGCCAGCACTAAGGACAGGGCTCAGACCCAGTACTTC. Translated, it gives CASTKDRAQTQYF. V gene TRBV12-3 or TRBV12-4 combines with J gene TRBJ2-5; 8 bases are shared with TRBD1. The CDR3 runs 13 residues. The trim removed 7 bases at V and 6 bases at J, leaving 7 bases unmatched.